This T cell receptor beta chain came from a study of T cells in Graves' hyperthyroidism and ophthalmopathy. Findings and limits, study-wide: Ophthalmopathy, which appeared later, was predicted by the model a median about 6 months before onset. Ophthalmopathy and stable hyperthyroidism were separated by a 13 V-J model.

TCR beta CDR3 regions were amplified from RNA transcripts. Initially, a first-round RT-PCR of the TCR CDR3 employed the HTBI primer set. MiXCR was run by TCRdb on the multiplex PCR reads, yielding one entry per CDR3 protein. The sample has hundreds of thousands of distinct CDR3 sequences, less than 15% seen once. In its sample, this clonotype was seen many times. What it recognizes is unknown. Graves' hyperthyroidism is called stable when ophthalmopathy does not progress within 18 months. Diagnoses used clinical symptoms, serum thyroxine and TRAb, thyroid ultrasound and orbital computed tomography. In germline, CDR1 is SGHRS, CDR2 YFSETQ. The V gene lost 0 bases and the J gene lost 0 bases, with 7 bases spanning the gap. This CDR3 has 14 residues.

The sequenced sample was blood. The receptor comes from a woman aged 18-29 years with Graves' hyperthyroidism. V gene TRBV5-1 combines with J gene TRBJ2-7; unclear D gene. The CDR3 region is CASSLGRNSYEQYF. CDR3 nucleotide sequence: TGCGCCAGCAGCTTGGGCAGGAACTCCTACGAGCAGTACTTC.